The subject of this entry is one T cell receptor (beta chain). Its target is unknown. This record belongs to a study of CD8 T cells in ankylosing spondylitis. Study-wide results and caveats: The disease-linked clones had a CD8+ phenotype and low blood frequencies. Reported data indicate significant enrichment of disease-linked clones within matched ankylosing spondylitis synovial fluid. Apparently characteristic of ankylosing spondylitis blood was a TCR beta motif (roughly eight highly homologous variants).

One entry per CDR3 protein results from TCRdb running MiXCR on the 5' RACE reads. The sample carries roughly 180,000 distinct CDR3 sequences, 9.8% recorded once. V lost 4 bases to trimming and J lost 6 bases; unmatched junction nucleotides: 10. Germline assignment: CDR1 SGHDT and CDR2 YYEEEE. CDR3 length: 16 residues. V usage is TRBV5-6 and J usage is TRBJ2-1; 10 positions match TRBD2. This sequence originates from a female donor with ankylosing spondylitis or in good health (not recorded which). Sequenced sample: blood, either unsorted or a sorted T cell fraction (not recorded which). The CDR3 loop is CASSVPRSGRANEQFF. As DNA, the CDR3 is TGTGCCAGCAGCGTCCCAAGGAGCGGGAGGGCCAATGAGCAGTTCTTC.